Many counts were recorded for the clone carrying this T cell receptor beta chain. MiXCR, run by TCRdb on the PCR reads, gives a single entry per CDR3 protein. The sample consists of hundreds of thousands of distinct CDR3 sequences, 15% to 20% of them appearing once. This specimen belongs to a study of molecular identifiers for immune sequencing clone quantification. Study at large: Replicates involved a five-way split of RNA from around 18,000 or 91,000 naive CD8 cells, with sequencing of four.

The clonotype was recovered from a human donor in good health. Some libraries in this study had Jurkat cell RNA spiked in. Sequenced sample: naive CD8+ T cells from blood, with Jurkat cell RNA spiked in. This sample's subset: FACS-sorted CD8+CD4-CCR7+CD45RA+ naive T cells.

The CDR3 loop reads CASSSPLLLYNEQFF. The CDR3 region has the DNA TGTGCCAGCAGCTCCCCGTTGCTCCTATACAATGAGCAGTTCTTC. The V gene is TRBV7-2, the J gene TRBJ2-1; D ambiguous. Germline lookup yields CDR1 SGHTA and CDR2 FQGNSA. V lost 4 bases and J lost 4, with 14 bases in between. The CDR3 length is 15 residues.